This T cell receptor beta chain came from a study of identical twins. TCRdb processed the 5' RACE reads anew with MiXCR; each CDR3 protein has one entry. Of around 690,000 distinct CDR3 sequences listed, about 20% are singletons. The CDR3 totals 12 residues. With 4 bases removed from V and 5 bases from J, the gap between germline ends came to 6 bases. The sample also formed part of further work on T cells expressing NK-cell markers.

The sample was PBMCs. This chain uses TRBV12-3 or TRBV12-4 with TRBJ2-4, with D unresolved. The sequence was collected from a woman between 18 and 29 years old in good health. The CDR3 sequence is CASSSNQNIQYF. In nucleotides, the CDR3 is TGTGCCAGCAGTTCTAATCAAAACATTCAGTACTTC.